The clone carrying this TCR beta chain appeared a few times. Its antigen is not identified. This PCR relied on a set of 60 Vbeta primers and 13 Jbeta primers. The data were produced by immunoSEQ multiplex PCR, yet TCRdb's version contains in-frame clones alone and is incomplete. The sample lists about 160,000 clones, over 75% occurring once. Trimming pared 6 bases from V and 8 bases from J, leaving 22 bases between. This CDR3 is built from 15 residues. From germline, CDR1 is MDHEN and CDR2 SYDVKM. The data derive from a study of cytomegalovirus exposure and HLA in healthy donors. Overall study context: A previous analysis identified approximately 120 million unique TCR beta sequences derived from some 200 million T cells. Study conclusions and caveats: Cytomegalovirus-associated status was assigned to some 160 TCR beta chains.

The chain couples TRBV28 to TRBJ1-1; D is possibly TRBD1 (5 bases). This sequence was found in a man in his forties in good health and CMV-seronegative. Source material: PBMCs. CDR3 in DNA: TGTGCCAGCAGCCCCCAGGCAGGGAGGTACTTGGAAGCTTTCTTT. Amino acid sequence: CASSPQAGRYLEAFF.